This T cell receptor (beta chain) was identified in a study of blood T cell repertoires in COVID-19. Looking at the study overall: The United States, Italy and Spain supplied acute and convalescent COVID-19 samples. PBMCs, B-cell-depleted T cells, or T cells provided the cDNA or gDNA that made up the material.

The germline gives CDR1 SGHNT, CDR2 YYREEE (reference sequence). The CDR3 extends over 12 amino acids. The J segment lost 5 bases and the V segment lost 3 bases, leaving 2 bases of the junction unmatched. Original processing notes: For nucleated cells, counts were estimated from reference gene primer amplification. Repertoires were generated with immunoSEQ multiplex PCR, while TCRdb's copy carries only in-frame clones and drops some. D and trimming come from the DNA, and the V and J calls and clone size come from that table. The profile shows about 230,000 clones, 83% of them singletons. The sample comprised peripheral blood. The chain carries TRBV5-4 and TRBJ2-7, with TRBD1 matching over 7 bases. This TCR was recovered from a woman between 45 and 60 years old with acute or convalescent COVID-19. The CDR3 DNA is TGTGCCAGCAGCTCTGACAGGGACGAGCAGTACTTC. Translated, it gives CASSSDRDEQYF.